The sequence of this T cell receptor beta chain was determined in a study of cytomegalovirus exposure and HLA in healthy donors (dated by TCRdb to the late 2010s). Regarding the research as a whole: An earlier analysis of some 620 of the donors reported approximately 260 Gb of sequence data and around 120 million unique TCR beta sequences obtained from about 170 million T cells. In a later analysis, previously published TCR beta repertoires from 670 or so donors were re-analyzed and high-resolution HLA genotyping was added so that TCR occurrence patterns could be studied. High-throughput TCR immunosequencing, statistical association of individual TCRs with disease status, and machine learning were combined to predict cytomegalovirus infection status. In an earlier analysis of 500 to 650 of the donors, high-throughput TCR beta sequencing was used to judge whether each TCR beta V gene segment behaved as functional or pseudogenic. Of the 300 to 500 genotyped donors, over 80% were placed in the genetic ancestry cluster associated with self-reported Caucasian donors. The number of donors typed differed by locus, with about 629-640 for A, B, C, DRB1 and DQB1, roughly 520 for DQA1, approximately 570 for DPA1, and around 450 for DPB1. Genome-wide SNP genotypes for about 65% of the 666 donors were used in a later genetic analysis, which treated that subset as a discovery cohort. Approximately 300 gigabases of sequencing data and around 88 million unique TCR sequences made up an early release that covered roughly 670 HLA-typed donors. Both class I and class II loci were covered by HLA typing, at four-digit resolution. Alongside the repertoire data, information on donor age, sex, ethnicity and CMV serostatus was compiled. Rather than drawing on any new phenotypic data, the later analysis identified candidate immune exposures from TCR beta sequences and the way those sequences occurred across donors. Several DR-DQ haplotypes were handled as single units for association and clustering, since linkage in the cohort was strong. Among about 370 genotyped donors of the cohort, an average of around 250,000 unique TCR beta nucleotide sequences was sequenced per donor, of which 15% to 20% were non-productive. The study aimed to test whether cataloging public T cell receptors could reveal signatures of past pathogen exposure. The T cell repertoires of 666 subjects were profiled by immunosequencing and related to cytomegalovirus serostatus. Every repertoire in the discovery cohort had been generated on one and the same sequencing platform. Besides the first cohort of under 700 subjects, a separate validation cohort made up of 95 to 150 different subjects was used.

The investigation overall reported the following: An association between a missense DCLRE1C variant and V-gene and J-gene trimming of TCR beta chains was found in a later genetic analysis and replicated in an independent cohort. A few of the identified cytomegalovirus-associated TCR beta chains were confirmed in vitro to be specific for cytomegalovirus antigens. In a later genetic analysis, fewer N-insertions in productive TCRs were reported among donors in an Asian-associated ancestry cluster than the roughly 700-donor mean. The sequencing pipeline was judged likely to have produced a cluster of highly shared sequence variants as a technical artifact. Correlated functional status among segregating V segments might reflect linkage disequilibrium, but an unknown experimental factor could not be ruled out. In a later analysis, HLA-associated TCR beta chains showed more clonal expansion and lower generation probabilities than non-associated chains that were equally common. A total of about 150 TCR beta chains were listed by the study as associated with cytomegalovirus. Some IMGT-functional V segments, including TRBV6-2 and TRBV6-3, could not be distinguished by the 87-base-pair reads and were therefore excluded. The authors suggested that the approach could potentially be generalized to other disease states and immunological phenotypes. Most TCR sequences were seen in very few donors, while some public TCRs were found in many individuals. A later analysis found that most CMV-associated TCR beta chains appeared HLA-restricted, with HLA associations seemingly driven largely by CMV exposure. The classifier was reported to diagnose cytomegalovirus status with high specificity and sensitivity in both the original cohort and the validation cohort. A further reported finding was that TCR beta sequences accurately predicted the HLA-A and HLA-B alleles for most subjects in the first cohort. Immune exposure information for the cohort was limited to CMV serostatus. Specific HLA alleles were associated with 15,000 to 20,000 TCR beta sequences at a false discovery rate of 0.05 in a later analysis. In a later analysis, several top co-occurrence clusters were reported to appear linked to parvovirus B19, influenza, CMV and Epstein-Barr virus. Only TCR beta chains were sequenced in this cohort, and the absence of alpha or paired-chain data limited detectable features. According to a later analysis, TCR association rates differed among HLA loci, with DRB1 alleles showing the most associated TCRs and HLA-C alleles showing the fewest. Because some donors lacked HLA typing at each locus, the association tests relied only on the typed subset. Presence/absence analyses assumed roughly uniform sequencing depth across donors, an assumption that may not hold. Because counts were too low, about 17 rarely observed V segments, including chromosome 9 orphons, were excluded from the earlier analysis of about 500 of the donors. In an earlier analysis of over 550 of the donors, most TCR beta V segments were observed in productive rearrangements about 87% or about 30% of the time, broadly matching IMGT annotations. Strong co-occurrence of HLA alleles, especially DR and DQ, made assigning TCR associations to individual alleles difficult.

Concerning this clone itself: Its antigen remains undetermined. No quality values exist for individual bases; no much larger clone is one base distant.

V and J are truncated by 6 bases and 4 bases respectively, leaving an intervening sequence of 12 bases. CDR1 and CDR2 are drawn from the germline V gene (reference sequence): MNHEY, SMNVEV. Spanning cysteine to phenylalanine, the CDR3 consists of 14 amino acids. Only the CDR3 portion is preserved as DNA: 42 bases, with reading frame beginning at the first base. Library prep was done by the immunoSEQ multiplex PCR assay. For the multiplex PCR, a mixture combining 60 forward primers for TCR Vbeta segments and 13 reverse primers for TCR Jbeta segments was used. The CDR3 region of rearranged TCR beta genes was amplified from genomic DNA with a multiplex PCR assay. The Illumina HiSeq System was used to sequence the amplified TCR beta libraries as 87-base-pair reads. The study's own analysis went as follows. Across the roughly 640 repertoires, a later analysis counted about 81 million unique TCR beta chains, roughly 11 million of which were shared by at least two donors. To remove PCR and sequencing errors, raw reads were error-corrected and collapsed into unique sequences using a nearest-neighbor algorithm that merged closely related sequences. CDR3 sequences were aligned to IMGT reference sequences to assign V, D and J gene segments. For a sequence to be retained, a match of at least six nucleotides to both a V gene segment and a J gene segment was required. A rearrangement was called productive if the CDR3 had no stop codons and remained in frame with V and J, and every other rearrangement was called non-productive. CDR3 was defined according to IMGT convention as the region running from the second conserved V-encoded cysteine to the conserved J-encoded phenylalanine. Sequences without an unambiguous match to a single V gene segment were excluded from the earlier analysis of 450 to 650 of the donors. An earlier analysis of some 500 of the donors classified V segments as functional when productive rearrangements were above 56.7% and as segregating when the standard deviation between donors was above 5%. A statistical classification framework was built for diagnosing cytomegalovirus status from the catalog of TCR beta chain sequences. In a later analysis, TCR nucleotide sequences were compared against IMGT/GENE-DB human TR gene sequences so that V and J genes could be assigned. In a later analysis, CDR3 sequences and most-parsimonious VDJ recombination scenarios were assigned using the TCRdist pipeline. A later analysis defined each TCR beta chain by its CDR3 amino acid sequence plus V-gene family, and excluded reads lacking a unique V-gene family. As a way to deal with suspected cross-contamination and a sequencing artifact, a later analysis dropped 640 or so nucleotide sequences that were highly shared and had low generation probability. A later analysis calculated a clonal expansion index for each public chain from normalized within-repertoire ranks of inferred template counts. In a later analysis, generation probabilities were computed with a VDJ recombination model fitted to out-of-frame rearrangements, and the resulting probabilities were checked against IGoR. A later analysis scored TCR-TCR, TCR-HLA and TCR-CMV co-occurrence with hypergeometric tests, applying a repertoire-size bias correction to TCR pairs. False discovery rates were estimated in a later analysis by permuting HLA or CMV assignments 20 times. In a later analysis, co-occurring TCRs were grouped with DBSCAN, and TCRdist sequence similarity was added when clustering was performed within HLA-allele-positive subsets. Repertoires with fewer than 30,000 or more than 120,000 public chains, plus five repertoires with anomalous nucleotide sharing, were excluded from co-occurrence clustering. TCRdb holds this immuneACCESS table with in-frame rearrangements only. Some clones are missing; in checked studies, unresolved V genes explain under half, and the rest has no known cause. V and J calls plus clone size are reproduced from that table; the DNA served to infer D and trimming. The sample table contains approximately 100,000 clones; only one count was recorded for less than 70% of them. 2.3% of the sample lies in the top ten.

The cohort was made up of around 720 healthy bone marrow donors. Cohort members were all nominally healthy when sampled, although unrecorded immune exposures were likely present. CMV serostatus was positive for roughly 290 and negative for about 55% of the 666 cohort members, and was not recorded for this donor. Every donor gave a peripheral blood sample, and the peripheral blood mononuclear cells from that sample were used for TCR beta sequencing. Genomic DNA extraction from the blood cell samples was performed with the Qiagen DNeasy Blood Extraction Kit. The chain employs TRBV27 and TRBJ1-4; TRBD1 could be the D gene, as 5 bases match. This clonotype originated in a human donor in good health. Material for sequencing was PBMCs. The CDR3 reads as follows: CASSLDRINEKLFF. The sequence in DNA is TGTGCCAGCAGCCTTGACAGAATTAATGAAAAACTGTTTTTT.